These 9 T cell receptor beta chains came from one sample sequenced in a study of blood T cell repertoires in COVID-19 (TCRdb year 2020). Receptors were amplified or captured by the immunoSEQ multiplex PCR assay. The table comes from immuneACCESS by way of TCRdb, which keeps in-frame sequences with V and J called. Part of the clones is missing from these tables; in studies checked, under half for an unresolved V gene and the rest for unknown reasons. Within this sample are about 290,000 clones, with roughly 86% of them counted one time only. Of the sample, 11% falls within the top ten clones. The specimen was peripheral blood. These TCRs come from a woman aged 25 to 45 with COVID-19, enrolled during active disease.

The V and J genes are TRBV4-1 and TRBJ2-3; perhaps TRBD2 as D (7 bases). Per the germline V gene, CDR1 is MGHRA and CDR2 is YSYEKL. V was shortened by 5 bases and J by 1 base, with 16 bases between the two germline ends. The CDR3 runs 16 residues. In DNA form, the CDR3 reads TGCGCCAGCAGCTCTACTGGGGGGGCCGGCACAGATACGCAGTATTTT. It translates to CASSSTGGAGTDTQYF.

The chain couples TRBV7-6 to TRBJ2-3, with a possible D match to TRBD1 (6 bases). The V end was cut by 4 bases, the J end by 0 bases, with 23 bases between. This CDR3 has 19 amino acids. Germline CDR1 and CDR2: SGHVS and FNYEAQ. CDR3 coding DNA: TGTGCCAGCAGCTCCCACCTGATTGGGGGCCGACCTAGCACAGATACGCAGTATTTT. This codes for CASSSHLIGGRPSTDTQYF.

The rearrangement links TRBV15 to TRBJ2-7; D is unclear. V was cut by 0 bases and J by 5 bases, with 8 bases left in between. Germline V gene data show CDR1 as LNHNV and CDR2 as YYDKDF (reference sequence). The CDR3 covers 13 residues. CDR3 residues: CATSRDSENEQYF. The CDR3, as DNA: TGTGCCACCAGCAGAGATTCCGAGAACGAGCAGTACTTC.

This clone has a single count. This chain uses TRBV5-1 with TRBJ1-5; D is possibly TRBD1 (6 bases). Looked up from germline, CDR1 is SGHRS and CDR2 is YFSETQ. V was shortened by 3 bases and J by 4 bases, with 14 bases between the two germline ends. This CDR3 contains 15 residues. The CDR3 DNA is TGCGCCAGCAGCTGGGGGGGGCTCAAGAATCAGCCCCAGCATTTT. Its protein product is CASSWGGLKNQPQHF.

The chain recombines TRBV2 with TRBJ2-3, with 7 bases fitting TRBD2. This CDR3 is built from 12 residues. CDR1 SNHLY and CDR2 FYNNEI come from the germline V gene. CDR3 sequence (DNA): TGTGCACTAGCGATCCTTACAGATACGCAGTATTTT. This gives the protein CALAILTDTQYF.

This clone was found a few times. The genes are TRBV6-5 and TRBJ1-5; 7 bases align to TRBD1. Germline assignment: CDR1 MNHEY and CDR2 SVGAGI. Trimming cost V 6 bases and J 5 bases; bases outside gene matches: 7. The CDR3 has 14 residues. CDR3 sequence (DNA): TGTGCCAGCAGCAAACAGGGGCGCGATCAGCCCCAGCATTTT. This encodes CASSKQGRDQPQHF.

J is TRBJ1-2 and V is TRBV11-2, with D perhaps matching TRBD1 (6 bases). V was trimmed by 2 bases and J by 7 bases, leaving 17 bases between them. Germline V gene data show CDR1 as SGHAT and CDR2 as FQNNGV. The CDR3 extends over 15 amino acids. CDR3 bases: TGTGCCAGCAGCTTAAGGGCTGGGGGCGGCCTTGGCTACACCTTC. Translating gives CASSLRAGGGLGYTF.

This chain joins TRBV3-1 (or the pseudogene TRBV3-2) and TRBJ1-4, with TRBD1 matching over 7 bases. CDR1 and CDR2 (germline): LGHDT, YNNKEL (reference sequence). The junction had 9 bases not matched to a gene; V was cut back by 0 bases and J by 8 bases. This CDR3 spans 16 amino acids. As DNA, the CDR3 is TGTGCCAGCAGCCAAGAGGTAATAGGGGGCCGGGAAAAACTGTTTTTT. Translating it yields CASSQEVIGGREKLFF.

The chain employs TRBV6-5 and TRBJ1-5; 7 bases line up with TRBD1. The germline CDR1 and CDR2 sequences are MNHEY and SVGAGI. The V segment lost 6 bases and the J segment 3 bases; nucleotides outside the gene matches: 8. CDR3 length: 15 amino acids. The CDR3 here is CASSPVGQTNQPQHF. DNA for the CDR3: TGTGCCAGCAGCCCCGTGGGACAGACCAATCAGCCCCAGCATTTT.